This T cell receptor beta chain was profiled in a study of tumor-infiltrating lymphocytes in localized non-small cell lung cancer. Study information: Each patient gave resected tumor and non-adjacent uninvolved lung tissue.

Here immunoSEQ multiplex PCR was the method, and the copy in TCRdb shows in-frame clones only, minus some. The data contain roughly 10,000 clones, roughly three quarters of them singletons. The CDR3 spans 14 residues. Germline CDR1 is SGHDT and CDR2 is YYEEEE. V was pared by 4 bases and J by 0 bases, with 10 bases between. The gene calls are TRBV5-6 and TRBJ1-2; a possible D gene is TRBD1 (6 bases). Sequencing was done on a sample of lung tumor tissue. This clonotype was obtained from a human donor with non-small cell lung cancer. As DNA, the CDR3 is TGTGCCAGCAGCCTAAGGGGGGCTAACTATGGCTACACCTTC. Protein sequence: CASSLRGANYGYTF.